This T cell receptor beta chain was identified during a study of human CD8 memory T cell subsets. Regarding the study as a whole: The overlap between stem-like memory and precursor exhausted T cell repertoires was minimal. Stem-like memory T cells matched precursor exhausted T cells in high diversity, which effector memory cells lacked.

Construction of TCR beta libraries was accomplished by means of UMI-labeled 5' RACE. For each CDR3 protein, TCRdb gives one entry from its re-call of the 5' RACE reads, without DNA. Its table records over 8,000 distinct CDR3 sequences. As for this clonotype: Its antigen is currently unknown.

Exhausted-like traits marked the TPEX cells, which were CCR7+ PD-1+ TIGIT+ early memory CD8+ T cells. Germline V CDR1 and CDR2: SGHKS, YYEKEE (reference sequence). The CDR3 totals 13 residues. The genes are TRBV5-5 and TRBJ2-1. The sample consisted of CD8+ T cells from PBMCs. This clonotype was sampled from a human donor in good health. The CDR3: CASSLYRLHEQFF.